These 25 T cell receptor beta chains were sequenced from one sample in a study of blood T cells in healthy people across ages. The use of a sample-barcoded 5' primer and a J-beta primer mix characterized a second PCR of roughly 6 to 11 cycles. A single record per CDR3 protein comes from TCRdb applying MiXCR to the 5' RACE reads. In the table there are about a million distinct CDR3 sequences, under 50% of which are singletons. Sequences were obtained from blood. The receptors here all came from a young man in good health.

V usage is TRBV7-3 and J usage is TRBJ2-5; TRBD2 matches 7 bases. From germline, CDR1 is SGHTA and CDR2 FQGTGA. V lost 0 bases to trimming and J lost 7 bases; unmatched junction nucleotides: 5. This CDR3 spans 14 amino acids. The CDR3 DNA is TGTGCCAGCAGCTTAACCGGGGAGGGAACGACCCAGTACTTC. This codes for CASSLTGEGTTQYF.

The chain employs TRBV20-1 and TRBJ1-1; D is possibly TRBD1 (5 bases). Between the trimmed V and J ends, which lost 5 bases and 1 base, there was a span of 17 bases. Germline V lookup: CDR1 DFQATT, CDR2 SNEGSKA (reference sequence). The CDR3 contains 15 residues. The CDR3 spells CSASPPGRRNTEAFF. The DNA for the CDR3 is TGCAGTGCTTCTCCTCCGGGACGGCGGAACACTGAAGCTTTCTTT.

The rearrangement links TRBV20-1 to TRBJ2-1; no clear D gene. V gave up 0 bases and J gave up 5 bases, with 8 bases separating them. The CDR3 runs to 13 residues. CDR1 and CDR2 from the germline V gene are DFQATT and SNEGSKA (reference sequence). CDR3 loop: CSARDTVNNEQFF. DNA of the CDR3: TGCAGTGCTAGAGACACGGTAAACAATGAGCAGTTCTTC.

The chain uses TRBV29-1 and TRBJ1-2; D might be TRBD1 (5 bases). Germline lookup yields CDR1 SQVTM and CDR2 ANQGSEA. The CDR3 runs to 13 residues. V was clipped by 6 bases and J by 1 base, with 12 bases between them. CDR3 sequence reads: CSVAAGLNYGYTF. CDR3 nucleotides: TGCAGCGTGGCGGCGGGGCTTAACTATGGCTACACCTTC.

The CDR3 region is CASSGAASYEQYF. In DNA form, the CDR3 reads TGTGCCAGTTCGGGGGCAGCATCCTACGAGCAGTACTTC. The rearrangement links TRBV6-1 to TRBJ2-7, with D possibly called TRBD1 or TRBD2 (6 bases each). Trimming left V 9 bases short and J 1 base short, with 13 bases between. CDR3 size: 13 residues. Germline V gene sequence: CDR1 MNHNS, CDR2 SASEGT.

The V call is TRBV29-1, the J call TRBJ1-4; no definite D call. The V gene lost 5 bases and the J gene lost 6 bases, with 16 bases spanning the gap. The CDR3 runs to 14 residues. Looked up from germline, CDR1 is SQVTM and CDR2 is ANQGSEA. This chain's CDR3 is CSVISGRLDEKLFF. CDR3 nucleotide sequence: TGCAGCGTTATTAGCGGACGATTGGATGAAAAACTGTTTTTT.

This clonotype occurred many times. The V gene is TRBV18, the J gene TRBJ2-5, with D tentatively TRBD2 (6 bases). V was pared by 4 bases and J by 2 bases, with 14 bases between. The CDR3 is made up of 15 amino acids. Germline lookup yields CDR1 KGHSH and CDR2 LQKENI. The CDR3 loop is CASSLTSQGQETQYF. In DNA, the CDR3 is TGTGCCAGCTCACTTACTAGCCAGGGACAAGAGACCCAGTACTTC.

Details on this clonotype: One junction end disagrees with the germline gene, perhaps due to a read error. The chain recombines TRBV7-2 with TRBJ2-1; D gene uncertain. CDR1 and CDR2 (germline): SGHTA, FQGNSA. The CDR3 is 15 amino acids. This CDR3 is CASSPSRSSYNEQLF. For the CDR3, the DNA is TGTGCCAGCAGCCCTAGTCGTAGCTCCTACAATGAGCAGTTGTTC.

This clonotype was counted only a few times. With a much larger clone just one base away, this may be a read error. This rearrangement joins TRBV4-3 to TRBJ2-1; 9 bases align to TRBD2. The J call may be mistaken, given a closer DNA end match to TRBJ2-7. Germline loops: CDR1 LGHNA, CDR2 YSLEER. The CDR3 extends over 15 amino acids. The CDR3 region has the DNA TGCGCCAGCAGCCTGGGCGGGGGGGCCCACAATGAGCAGTACTTC. Protein sequence: CASSLGGGAHNEQYF.

As to this clonotype: A much larger clone sits a single nucleotide away, making a read error possible. The rearrangement joins TRBV5-1 to TRBJ1-1; D unresolved. With 4 bases removed from V and 4 bases from J, the gap between germline ends came to 14 bases. CDR3 length: 14 residues. Germline V CDR1 and CDR2: SGHRS, YFSETQ. DNA of the CDR3: TGCGCCAGCAGCGTGGAAGCGCTGAGCACTGAAGCTTTCTTT. This encodes CASSVEALSTEAFF.

V usage is TRBV10-3 and J usage is TRBJ2-3; TRBD1 agrees at 7 bases. The ends lost 11 bases at V and 4 bases at J; junction bases unmatched: 3. The length of the CDR3 is 11 residues. Germline V CDR1 and CDR2: ENHRY, SYGVKD. The CDR3 sequence: CASGGPDTQYF. The CDR3 coding sequence is TGTGCCTCAGGGGGTCCAGATACGCAGTATTTT.

Remarks on this clonotype: The conserved final phenylalanine or tryptophan is absent from the CDR3, which likely points to a read error. The V call is TRBV6-5, the J call TRBJ2-3, with unresolved D. The CDR3 loop spans 15 amino acids. The germline V gene has CDR1 MNHEY and CDR2 SVGAGI. V lost 0 bases to trimming and J lost 0 bases, with 7 bases between them. The CDR3 spells CASSYSAPSTDTQYV. CDR3 DNA: TGTGCCAGCAGTTACTCGGCCCCTAGCACAGATACGCAGTATGTT.

The rearrangement links TRBV12-3 or TRBV12-4 to TRBJ2-1, with TRBD2 matching 10 bases. The CDR3 runs 16 residues. J gave up 1 base and V 6 bases, and 6 bases lay outside the gene matches. In DNA form, the CDR3 reads TGTGCCAGCAGGGGACAGACTAGCGGGTCCTACAATGAGCAGTTCTTC. This encodes CASRGQTSGSYNEQFF.

V usage is TRBV6-2 or TRBV6-3 and J usage is TRBJ2-1; D possibly matches TRBD1 or TRBD2 (6 bases each). Germline-derived CDR1 and CDR2 are MNHEY and SVGEGT. V shed 0 bases and J shed 8 bases, with 23 bases lying between them. The CDR3 sequence is 18 residues long. In DNA, the CDR3 is TGTGCCAGCAGTTACTCGACGTTAGGACTAACCCCAGGGGATGAGCAGTTCTTC. Residues: CASSYSTLGLTPGDEQFF.

This chain connects TRBV5-1 to TRBJ2-2; a weak D match, TRBD1 (6 bases). V was trimmed by 0 bases and J by 3 bases, leaving 12 bases between them. Germline V gives CDR1 SGHRS, CDR2 YFSETQ. This CDR3 spans 16 amino acids. The CDR3 here is CASSLAAGVYTGELFF. The CDR3 nucleotides read TGCGCCAGCAGCTTGGCCGCAGGGGTTTACACCGGGGAGCTGTTTTTT. Combining the CDR3 with reference TRBV5-1 and TRBJ2-2 gives the whole variable domain KAGVTQTPRYLIKTRGQQVTLSCSPISGHRSVSWYQQTPGQGLQFLFEYFSETQRNKGNFPGRFSGRQFSNSRSEMNVSTLELGDSALYLCASSLAAGVYTGELFFGEGSRLTVL.

The chain joins TRBV18 to TRBJ1-2, with 9 bases fitting TRBD1. Germline V gives CDR1 KGHSH, CDR2 LQKENI. The CDR3 covers 14 residues. The V segment lost 4 bases and the J segment 2 bases; nucleotides outside the gene matches: 2. The CDR3 DNA is TGTGCCAGCTCACACGGACAGGGGAACTATGGCTACACCTTC. Its translation is CASSHGQGNYGYTF. The complete variable domain, with remaining parts taken from reference TRBV18 and TRBJ1-2, reads NAGVMQNPRHLVRRRGQEARLRCSPMKGHSHVYWYRQLPEEGLKFMVYLQKENIIDESGMPKERFSAEFPKEGPSILRIQQVVRGDSAAYFCASSHGQGNYGYTFGSGTRLTVV.

This clonotype has ten or more counts. V is TRBV10-3 and J is TRBJ2-1, with 8 bases fitting TRBD1. From germline, CDR1 is ENHRY and CDR2 SYGVKD. The CDR3 loop spans 14 amino acids. The ends lost 4 bases at V and 2 bases at J; junction bases unmatched: 1. CDR3 sequence reads: CAISGTGPYNEQFF. CDR3 coding DNA: TGTGCCATCAGTGGGACAGGGCCCTACAATGAGCAGTTCTTC.

The chain uses TRBV6-5 and TRBJ2-1, with 7 bases fitting TRBD1. The junction had 8 bases not matched to a gene; V was cut back by 6 bases and J by 3 bases. The CDR3 has 15 amino acids. Germline CDR1 MNHEY, CDR2 SVGAGI. The CDR3 sequence is CASSPLRDSYNEQFF. The DNA of the CDR3 is TGTGCCAGCAGCCCCCTTAGGGACAGCTACAATGAGCAGTTCTTC.

The chain recombines TRBV5-1 with TRBJ2-5, with D hard to call. The J call is uncertain, as TRBJ2-7 better fits the DNA end. CDR1 is SGHRS and CDR2 is YFSETQ in the germline V gene. The CDR3 runs 14 residues. The CDR3, as DNA: TGCGCCAGCAGCTTGGGATACAACGATCTCGAGCAGTACTTC. As protein: CASSLGYNDLEQYF.

V usage is TRBV20-1 and J usage is TRBJ2-7, with D possibly matching TRBD1 (6 bases). Germline V gene sequence: CDR1 DFQATT, CDR2 SNEGSKA (reference sequence). This CDR3 has 12 residues. The ends were cut back, 3 bases at V and 2 bases at J, with 8 bases in the middle. CDR3 DNA sequence: TGCAGTGCTAGGGGGGCAGCCTACGAGCAGTACTTC. Translation: CSARGAAYEQYF.

The chain is built from TRBV6-1 and TRBJ1-2, with 8 bases fitting TRBD1. Germline CDR1 is MNHNS and CDR2 is SASEGT. CDR3 length: 15 residues. Trimming removed 3 bases from V and 5 bases from J; junction bases left unmatched: 8. The CDR3 protein is CASSDSRQGMYGYTF. In nucleotides, the CDR3 is TGTGCCAGCAGTGATTCTCGACAGGGGATGTATGGCTACACCTTC.

The gene calls are TRBV13 and TRBJ2-5; maybe TRBD2 (7 bases). This CDR3 comprises 14 residues. V shed 5 bases and J shed 11 bases, with 21 bases lying between them. Germline V gene sequence: CDR1 PRHDT, CDR2 FYEKMQ (reference sequence). The CDR3 reads CASSPRGAYNEQYF. The CDR3 DNA follows: TGTGCCAGCAGCCCCCGGGGGGCCTACAATGAGCAGTACTTC.

There are a few counts of this clonotype. The gene calls are TRBV29-1 and TRBJ2-7; 8 nucleotides agree with TRBD2. Germline V gives CDR1 SQVTM, CDR2 ANQGSEA. This CDR3 contains 15 residues. After removal of 3 bases from V and 2 bases from J, the junction contained 9 bases not matched to a gene. CDR3 protein: CSVDGRAGEAYEQYF. The CDR3 DNA follows: TGCAGCGTTGACGGGAGGGCAGGGGAAGCCTACGAGCAGTACTTC.

The gene calls are TRBV10-3 and TRBJ1-4; 8 bases are a match to TRBD1. V shed 3 bases, J shed 7 bases, and the junction held 4 bases outside the gene matches. Germline V gene lookup returns CDR1 ENHRY and CDR2 SYGVKD. The CDR3 runs 14 residues. CDR3 protein: CAISDGRGPEKLFF. For the CDR3, the DNA is TGTGCCATCAGTGACGGCAGGGGGCCTGAAAAACTGTTTTTT.

This chain joins TRBV28 and TRBJ2-5; 7 nucleotides line up with TRBD1. The CDR3 loop spans 16 amino acids. The V and J ends lost 4 bases and 4 bases, in that order; junction bases with no gene match: 12. From germline, CDR1 is MDHEN and CDR2 SYDVKM. The chain's CDR3 is CASSYQMTGSRETQYF. In DNA, the CDR3 is TGTGCCAGCAGTTATCAAATGACAGGGAGTAGAGAGACCCAGTACTTC.